The 29 T cell receptor beta chains given below trace back to one sample, sequenced in a study of prognosis after radiotherapy for stage I lung cancer. The genomic DNA TCR beta CDR3 region underwent two rounds of multiplex PCR. Used in first-round PCR were primers specific to each TRBV and TRBJ gene. TCRdb reprocessed the multiplex PCR reads via MiXCR and lists one record per CDR3 protein. The table includes roughly 24,000 distinct CDR3 sequences, about 41% detected once. The sequencing here drew on PBMCs, taken before or after stereotactic body radiation therapy (not recorded which). The source is a donor over 45 with non-small cell lung cancer.

This clonotype was detected many times. The rearrangement joins TRBV9 to TRBJ2-3; 8 nucleotides align to TRBD2. The CDR3 runs 14 residues. Germline V gives CDR1 SGDLS, CDR2 YYNGEE. V lost 4 bases, J lost 5 bases, and 6 bases stayed unmatched. As DNA, the CDR3 is TGTGCCAGCAGCTCCCGGGGGGGCTTAGATACGCAGTATTTT. Its protein is CASSSRGGLDTQYF.

This clonotype showed up many times. The rearrangement uses TRBV28 and TRBJ1-5, with D hard to call. Per the germline V gene, CDR1 is MDHEN and CDR2 is SYDVKM. V lost 3 bases and J lost 1, with 16 bases in between. The CDR3 runs 17 residues. CDR3 coding DNA: TGTGCCAGCAGTTTTGCGGTAACCTCAGTAAGCAATCAGCCCCAGCATTTT. This gives the protein CASSFAVTSVSNQPQHF.

This clonotype was counted at least ten times. A junction end diverges from the germline sequence, so it may reflect a read error. The chain has TRBV11-2 and TRBJ1-3; D possibly corresponds to TRBD1 (6 bases). CDR3 size: 13 residues. Germline values: CDR1 SGHAT, CDR2 FQNNGV. The CDR3 sequence is CVSRYLTTGKLYF. The CDR3 DNA follows: TGTGTCAGCAGATACCTGACCACAGGGAAATTATATTTT.

As regards this clonotype: The junction shows a germline mismatch at one end, possibly a read error. The chain joins TRBV19 to TRBJ2-2, with D maybe TRBD2 (5 bases). The germline V gene encodes CDR1 LNHDA and CDR2 SQIVND (reference sequence). This CDR3 has 15 amino acids. The CDR3 bases are TGTGCCAGTAGCCCCGTGAGGGCGGGCACCGGGGATCTGTTTTTT. This encodes CASSPVRAGTGDLFF.

This rearrangement joins TRBV20-1 to TRBJ2-1, with D unclear. Germline-derived CDR1 and CDR2 are DFQATT and SNEGSKA (reference sequence). V was cut by 5 bases and J by 5 bases, with 13 bases left in between. The CDR3 loop spans 13 amino acids. CDR3 coding DNA: TGCAGTGCTGGATATTGGACCGACAATGAGCAGTTCTTC. This encodes CSAGYWTDNEQFF.

About this clonotype: This likely traces to a read error, being one base from a far larger clone. The chain links TRBV5-6 to TRBJ2-7; TRBD2 matches at 10 bases. With V trimmed by 8 bases and J by 3 bases, 8 bases remained unmatched. CDR3 length: 14 amino acids. The germline gives CDR1 SGHDT, CDR2 YYEEEE. The CDR3 region is CASSIGTSDYEQYF. The CDR3 DNA reads as TGTGCCAGTAGTATTGGGACTAGCGACTACGAGCAGTACTTC.

By sample fraction, this clonotype is medium-sized. The chain uses TRBV12-3 or TRBV12-4 and TRBJ2-2; 8 positions match TRBD1. Trimming at V came to 2 bases and at J to 3 bases, leaving 5 bases not matched to a gene. The CDR3 sequence is 16 residues long. The CDR3 nucleotides are TGTGCCAGCAGTTTACGGACAGGGCGGGACACCGGGGAGCTGTTTTTT. Protein sequence: CASSLRTGRDTGELFF.

This clonotype was detected ten times or more. CDR3 residues: CASRTGYEQYF. CDR3 DNA: TGCGCCAGCAGAACGGGGTACGAGCAGTACTTC. The gene calls are TRBV10-2 and TRBJ2-7; tentatively, D is TRBD2 (5 bases). Germline V gene sequence: CDR1 WSHSY, CDR2 SAAADI. V lost 6 bases and J 4 bases, leaving 7 bases between the germline ends. CDR3 length: 11 residues.

In its sample, this clonotype was seen many times. CDR3 DNA: TGTGCCAGCAGCCAAGCGTCGTACCAAGAGACCCAGTACTTC. It translates to CASSQASYQETQYF. This sequence joins TRBV3-1 and TRBJ2-5; D is uncertain. Germline CDR1 reads LGHDT; CDR2 reads YNNKEL (reference sequence). Trimming cost V 1 base and J 0 bases, with 6 bases left between them. CDR3 length equals 14 residues.

As to this clonotype: Given a far larger clone just one base away, this is likely a sequencing read error. DNA for the CDR3: TGTGTCAGCAGTGAGTCTCAGAGCACCGGGGAGCTGTTTTTT. It yields the protein CVSSESQSTGELFF. This chain uses TRBV6-2 or TRBV6-3 with TRBJ2-2; no reliable D call. The CDR3 spans 14 residues. The V gene's germline CDR1 is MNHEY and CDR2 SVGEGT.

The genes are TRBV20-1 and TRBJ1-4, with D perhaps TRBD1 (5 bases). Between the trimmed V and J ends, which lost 1 base and 11 bases, there was a span of 20 bases. Germline V gene data show CDR1 as DFQATT and CDR2 as SNEGSKA (reference sequence). The CDR3 contains 15 residues. CDR3 sequence (DNA): TGCAGTGCTAGAGGGGCAGTTGAGGTTGGGGGGAAACTGTTTTTT. Protein sequence: CSARGAVEVGGKLFF.

This chain uses TRBV20-1 with TRBJ2-1, with D possibly being TRBD2 (8 bases). With 8 bases removed from V and 4 bases from J, the gap between germline ends came to 18 bases. The germline V gene encodes CDR1 DFQATT and CDR2 SNEGSKA (reference sequence). The CDR3 sequence is 14 residues long. The CDR3 loop reads CSTRGGQPYNEQFF. The CDR3 region has the DNA TGCAGTACCCGGGGGGGACAGCCGTACAATGAGCAGTTCTTC.

As regards this clonotype: A far larger clone differs by one base, so this is likely a read error. The V gene is TRBV15, the J gene TRBJ2-5, with D possibly TRBD1 on 6 matching bases. CDR3 size: 14 residues. CDR1 and CDR2 (germline): LNHNV, YYDKDF (reference sequence). Trimming shortened V by 3 bases and J by 12 bases, and 20 bases separated the two germline ends. CDR3 region: CATSRTGSSYEKYF. CDR3 DNA sequence: TGTGCCACCAGCAGGACAGGCAGCTCCTACGAGAAGTACTTC.

The CDR3 nucleotides read TGTGCCAGCAGTTCTCCGACAGGTTATAATTCACCCCTCCACTTT. Translation gives CASSSPTGYNSPLHF. The chain uses TRBV6-2 or TRBV6-3 and TRBJ1-6, with a possible D match to TRBD1 (6 bases). The CDR3 sequence is 15 residues long. Germline CDR1 and CDR2: MNHEY and SVGEGT. V gave up 4 bases and J gave up 4 bases, with 11 bases separating them.

This clonotype has ten or more counts. The chain has TRBV2 and TRBJ2-7, with D perhaps matching TRBD1 (6 bases). The V and J ends lost 7 bases and 3 bases respectively, with 19 bases between them. The germline V gene has CDR1 SNHLY and CDR2 FYNNEI. The CDR3 has 15 residues. The CDR3 sequence is CASTPAGGRGYEQYF. The CDR3 bases are TGTGCCAGCACCCCGGCTGGGGGCCGGGGCTACGAGCAGTACTTC.

This clonotype was observed at least ten times. The rearrangement links TRBV24-1 to TRBJ1-2; TRBD1 matches at 10 bases. CDR3 length: 15 residues. V dropped 4 bases and J dropped 6; count of bases not matched to a gene: 7. The germline V gene encodes CDR1 KGHDR and CDR2 SFDVKD. The CDR3 sequence is CATSEPDRGRDGYTF. For the CDR3, the DNA is TGTGCCACCAGTGAACCAGACAGGGGGCGGGATGGCTACACCTTC.

V gene TRBV12-3 or TRBV12-4 combines with J gene TRBJ2-3; D is possibly TRBD2 (6 bases). This CDR3 is built from 15 residues. V lost 3 bases, J lost 7 bases, and 17 bases lay in between. CDR3: CASSFLGGGPYTQYF. The CDR3 nucleotides read TGTGCCAGCAGTTTCTTGGGGGGAGGTCCATATACGCAGTATTTT.

In the case of this clonotype: It is likely a read error: a sequence one base away is far more abundant. The V gene is TRBV6-2 or TRBV6-3, the J gene TRBJ1-6; D is unclear. Between the trimmed V and J ends, which lost 2 bases and 10 bases, there was a span of 9 bases. CDR1 and CDR2 from the germline V gene are MNHEY and SVGEGT. The CDR3 is 13 amino acids. CDR3 protein: CASSYESVSPLHF. For the CDR3, the DNA is TGTGCCAGCAGTTACGAATCGGTCTCACCCCTCCACTTT.

The sample holds one count of this clonotype. V is TRBV7-9 and J is TRBJ2-3, with 10 bases fitting TRBD2. The CDR3 extends over 15 amino acids. Germline V gene data show CDR1 as SEHNR and CDR2 as FQNEAQ (reference sequence). Trimming cost V 4 bases and J 2 bases; bases outside gene matches: 3. The CDR3 bases are TGTGCCAGCAGCTACCTAGCGGGAGTCACAGATACGCAGTATTTT. Residues: CASSYLAGVTDTQYF.

About this clonotype itself: This CDR3 fails to terminate in the conserved phenylalanine or tryptophan, so it likely reflects a read error. The CDR3 DNA is TGTGCCAGCAGTGACCCCGCACGCAGTGGGACAAATCAGCCCCAGCATTCT. It yields the protein CASSDPARSGTNQPQHS. This sequence joins TRBV6-1 and TRBJ1-5; TRBD1 is a possible D gene (6 bases). The CDR3 extends over 17 amino acids. Per germline, CDR1 MNHNS and CDR2 SASEGT. Trimming pared 3 bases from V and 4 bases from J, leaving 19 bases between.

About this clonotype itself: A read error may explain this, as a much larger clone is one base away. Here the CDR3 reads CASSPRLSSDTQYF. DNA for the CDR3: TGTGCCAGCAGCCCGAGACTATCATCAGATACGCAGTATTTT. The J gene is TRBJ2-3, the V gene TRBV6-2 or TRBV6-3; maybe TRBD2 (5 bases). This CDR3 comprises 14 residues. Germline loops: CDR1 MNHEY, CDR2 SVGEGT. Deletions cut 6 bases from V and 4 bases from J, with 14 bases between.

This rearrangement joins TRBV6-2 or TRBV6-3 to TRBJ2-7; D uncertain. Germline V lookup: CDR1 MNHEY, CDR2 SVGEGT. This CDR3 has 13 residues. V lost 4 bases to trimming and J lost 2 bases, with 9 bases between them. The CDR3 DNA sequence: TGTGCCAGCAGTTTGGACGGACCCTACGAGCAGTACTTC. This sequence encodes CASSLDGPYEQYF.

This clonotype was recorded at least ten times. The rearrangement uses TRBV27 and TRBJ1-2, with a possible D match to TRBD1 (5 bases). In germline, CDR1 is MNHEY, CDR2 SMNVEV (reference sequence). V shed 1 base and J shed 4 bases, with 10 bases lying between them. The CDR3 extends over 14 amino acids. The chain's CDR3 is CASSLYGTGYGYTF. The CDR3 coding sequence is TGTGCCAGCAGTTTATACGGGACGGGCTATGGCTACACCTTC.

This clonotype was seen many times. The chain carries TRBV10-3 and TRBJ2-1, with 9 nucleotides matching TRBD1. The V gene's germline CDR1 is ENHRY and CDR2 SYGVKD. With 7 bases clipped from V and 7 bases from J, the junction kept 11 bases outside the gene matches. The CDR3 runs 15 residues. The CDR3 region is CAIMSKWDRVNEQFF. The CDR3 bases are TGTGCCATCATGTCAAAGTGGGACAGGGTGAATGAGCAGTTCTTC.

V usage is TRBV30 and J usage is TRBJ2-7, with 8 bases lining up with TRBD1. CDR1 and CDR2 from the germline V gene are GTSNPN and SVGIG (reference sequence). V gave up 5 bases and J gave up 2 bases; unmatched junction bases: 5. The CDR3 consists of 13 residues. DNA of the CDR3: TGTGCCTGGGGGCGGACAGGGACCTACGAGCAGTACTTC. Its translation is CAWGRTGTYEQYF.

In the case of this clonotype: Being one base from a much bigger clone, this may be a read error. This CDR3 is CSASPGVSYEQYF. In DNA form, the CDR3 reads TGCAGTGCTAGTCCCGGGGTTTCCTACGAGCAGTACTTC. The chain joins TRBV20-1 to TRBJ2-7; tentative D call: TRBD2 (5 bases). The germline gives CDR1 DFQATT, CDR2 SNEGSKA (reference sequence). The CDR3 is made up of 13 amino acids. Between the trimmed V and J ends, which lost 3 bases and 1 base, there was a span of 10 bases.

This sequence joins TRBV20-1 and TRBJ2-7; TRBD2 matches at 10 bases. Germline lookup yields CDR1 DFQATT and CDR2 SNEGSKA (reference sequence). With V trimmed by 4 bases and J by 4 bases, 10 bases remained unmatched. The CDR3 consists of 15 residues. The CDR3 protein is CSAIGSSGGGYEQYF. Here the CDR3 DNA reads TGCAGTGCTATAGGGTCTAGCGGGGGAGGGTACGAGCAGTACTTC.

V gene TRBV6-1 combines with J gene TRBJ2-3; no clear D gene. The CDR3 is 14 residues long. The V and J ends lost 8 bases and 4 bases respectively, with 16 bases between them. CDR1 is MNHNS, CDR2 SASEGT, per germline. Here the CDR3 reads CASDFVTGADTQYF. CDR3 coding DNA: TGTGCCAGCGATTTTGTCACCGGAGCAGATACGCAGTATTTT.

This sequence joins TRBV12-3 or TRBV12-4 and TRBJ2-1; 7 bases fit TRBD2. The CDR3 runs to 13 residues. Germline trimming cut 8 bases from V and 6 bases from J; bases unmatched to any gene: 7. The CDR3 DNA sequence: TGTGCCAGCTCCTTGGGGGAGGGCAATGAGCAGTTCTTC. Its protein product is CASSLGEGNEQFF.